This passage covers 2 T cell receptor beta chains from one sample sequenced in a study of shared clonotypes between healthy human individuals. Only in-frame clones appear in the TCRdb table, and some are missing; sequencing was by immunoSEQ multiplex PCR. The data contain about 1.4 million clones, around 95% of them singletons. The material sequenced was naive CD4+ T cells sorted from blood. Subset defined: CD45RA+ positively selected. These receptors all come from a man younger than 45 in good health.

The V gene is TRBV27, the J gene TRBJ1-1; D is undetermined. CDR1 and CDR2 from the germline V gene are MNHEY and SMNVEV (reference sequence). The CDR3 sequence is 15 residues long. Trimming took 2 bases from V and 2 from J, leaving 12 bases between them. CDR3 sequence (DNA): TGTGCCAGCAGTTTACTCGCCGACGGTAACACTGAAGCTTTCTTT. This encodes CASSLLADGNTEAFF.

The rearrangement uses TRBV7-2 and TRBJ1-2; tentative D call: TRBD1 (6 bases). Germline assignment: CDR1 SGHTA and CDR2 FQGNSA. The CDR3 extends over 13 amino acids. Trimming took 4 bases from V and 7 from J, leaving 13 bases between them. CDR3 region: CASSSRGGVGYTF. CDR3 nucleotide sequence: TGTGCCAGCAGCTCCAGGGGAGGAGTTGGCTACACCTTC.